This T cell receptor beta chain is drawn from a study of blood T cell repertoires in COVID-19. Background on the study: COVID-19 samples from acute and convalescent phases originated in the United States, Italy and Spain. Nucleic acid was either cDNA or gDNA, and it came from T cells, B-cell-depleted T cells, or PBMCs.

CDR1 SGHVS and CDR2 FNYEAQ come from the germline V gene. The CDR3 contains 14 residues. V lost 1 base, J lost 2 bases, and 6 bases lay in between. Source study methods: Counts of nucleated cells, estimated from reference gene primer amplification, were obtained. The assay was immunoSEQ multiplex PCR, and TCRdb's table has in-frame clones only and misses some. That table gives V, J and clone size, and the DNA gave D and trimming. The table shows about 150,000 clones, with 60% to 80% occurring only once. The sequence was collected from a man aged 45-65 years with active or convalescent COVID-19. Sequencing was done on a sample of peripheral blood. The V and J genes are TRBV7-6 and TRBJ1-3; D is undetermined. For the CDR3, the DNA is TGTGCCAGCAGCTTAGGCGGGACTGGAAACACCATATATTTT. Amino acids: CASSLGGTGNTIYF.